The rows below give T cell receptor beta chains drawn from one sample of a study of T cell responses to AZD1222 COVID-19 vaccine. The method was immunoSEQ multiplex PCR; TCRdb's version includes in-frame clones alone and lacks a portion of them. The sample carries under 200,000 clones, approximately 91% recorded once. The sequencing here drew on peripheral blood, taken on day 0 of AZD1222 vaccination. These receptor sequences come from an adult in good health. CDR3s include the opening cysteine and the closing phenylalanine or tryptophan. D genes are given only for firm matches. Clone size is shown for a subset of rows, as once, few, many or a class of expanded clone.

NA TRBJ2-1 NA TRBV15 CATSRRADRLMDEQFF TGTGCCACCAGCCGTCGCGCGGACAGACTCATGGACGAGCAGTTCTTC
TRBD1 TRBJ2-1 NA TRBV24-1 CATSDFPGQGERESHYNEQFF TGTGCCACCAGTGATTTCCCGGGACAGGGGGAGCGGGAGAGCCATTACAATGAGCAGTTCTTC
TRBD1 TRBJ1-1 NA TRBV11-2 CASRYRGNTEAFF TGTGCCAGCAGGTACAGGGGGAACACTGAAGCTTTCTTT
TRBD2 TRBJ2-3 NA TRBV6-2/TRBV6-3 CASSYSHGLGVTDTQYF TGTGCCAGCAGTTACTCCCATGGACTAGGTGTAACAGATACGCAGTATTTT
TRBD1 TRBJ1-4 NA TRBV19 CASSVFPGTGINEKLFF TGTGCCAGTAGTGTATTCCCCGGGACAGGCATTAATGAAAAACTGTTTTTT
TRBD1 TRBJ1-4 NA TRBV29-1 CSVEALGTGGSANEKLFF TGCAGCGTTGAAGCCCTGGGGACAGGGGGCTCGGCTAATGAAAAACTGTTTTTT
NA TRBJ1-1 NA TRBV10-2 CASSGQMNTEAFF TGCGCCAGCAGCGGACAGATGAACACTGAAGCTTTCTTT
TRBD2 TRBJ2-1 NA TRBV5-1 CASSPTRTSRNEQFF TGCGCCAGCAGCCCCACCCGGACTAGCCGCAATGAGCAGTTCTTC
TRBD1 TRBJ1-2 NA TRBV6-5 CASSYSTGSSYGYTF TGTGCCAGCAGTTACTCGACAGGGTCCTCCTATGGCTACACCTTC
TRBD1 TRBJ2-2 NA TRBV24-1 CATSDPGQGVTGELFF TGTGCCACCAGTGACCCGGGACAGGGGGTCACCGGGGAGCTGTTTTTT
TRBD1 TRBJ2-3 NA TRBV30 CACGQARGTDTQYF TGTGCCTGCGGACAGGCGAGGGGGACAGATACGCAGTATTTT
TRBD1 TRBJ2-7 NA TRBV28 CASRPDRVKTYEQYF TGTGCCAGCAGGCCGGACAGGGTGAAAACCTACGAGCAGTACTTC
TRBD1 TRBJ2-5 NA TRBV6-5 CASRGQGGETQYF TGTGCCAGCAGGGGACAGGGGGGAGAGACCCAGTACTTC
NA TRBJ2-5 NA TRBV30 CAWSRDQETQYF TGTGCCTGGAGCAGGGACCAAGAGACCCAGTACTTC
TRBD1 TRBJ1-2 NA TRBV3-1/TRBV3-2 CASSQLDRGSYGYTF TGTGCCAGCAGCCAACTTGACAGGGGGAGCTATGGCTACACCTTC
TRBD1 TRBJ1-2 NA TRBV27 CASSPGTGGVVYGYTF TGTGCCAGCAGTCCGGGGACAGGGGGGGTTGTCTATGGCTACACCTTC
NA TRBJ2-3 NA TRBV10-3 CAISTPGDPSSTDTQYF TGTGCCATCAGTACCCCAGGGGACCCATCCAGCACAGATACGCAGTATTTT
NA TRBJ1-3 NA TRBV6-6 CASSLLVAGVSGNTIYF TGTGCCAGCAGTCTCCTCGTGGCAGGGGTCTCTGGAAACACCATATATTTT
NA TRBJ1-5 once TRBV6-5 CASSGHRNQPQHF TGTGCCAGCTCAGGACACCGCAATCAGCCCCAGCATTTT
NA TRBJ1-1 NA TRBV6-5 CASSSPYSSNTEAFF TGTGCCAGCAGTTCGCCGTACTCCTCGAACACTGAAGCTTTCTTT
NA TRBJ2-5 NA TRBV7-3 CASSLNASPWETQYF TGTGCCAGCAGCTTAAACGCTAGCCCCTGGGAGACCCAGTACTTC
TRBD1 TRBJ1-1 NA TRBV29-1 CSVGTGNTEAFF TGCAGCGTTGGGACAGGGAACACTGAAGCTTTCTTT
NA TRBJ2-1 NA TRBV12-3/TRBV12-4 CASSLSLEDEQFF TGTGCCAGCAGTTTGAGTCTAGAAGATGAGCAGTTCTTC
NA TRBJ1-3 few TRBV6-6 CASTIQDSGNTIYF TGTGCCAGCACTATACAGGATTCTGGAAACACCATATATTTT
TRBD1 TRBJ1-1 NA TRBV7-2 CASSPSFRGHTEAFF TGTGCCAGCAGCCCCTCCTTCAGGGGGCACACTGAAGCTTTCTTT
NA TRBJ2-7 few TRBV5-8 CASSNHPGVYEQYF TGTGCCAGCAGCAACCATCCAGGGGTCTACGAGCAGTACTTC
TRBD1 TRBJ1-5 NA TRBV7-9 CASSSGGSGVNSNQPQHF TGTGCCAGCAGCTCAGGGGGGAGTGGGGTCAATAGCAATCAGCCCCAGCATTTT
NA TRBJ2-7 NA TRBV5-8 CASSQKGWGEQYF TGTGCCAGCAGCCAAAAAGGTTGGGGCGAGCAGTACTTC
NA TRBJ1-2 NA TRBV27 CASSARRSYGYTF TGTGCCAGCAGTGCCAGGAGATCCTATGGCTACACCTTC
TRBD1 TRBJ2-2 NA TRBV9 CASSEGTGATGELFF TGTGCCAGCAGCGAAGGGACAGGGGCCACCGGGGAGCTGTTTTTT
NA TRBJ2-1 NA TRBV5-1 CARSLKVALPGSYNEQFF TGCGCCAGAAGCTTGAAGGTGGCACTCCCAGGGTCCTACAATGAGCAGTTCTTC